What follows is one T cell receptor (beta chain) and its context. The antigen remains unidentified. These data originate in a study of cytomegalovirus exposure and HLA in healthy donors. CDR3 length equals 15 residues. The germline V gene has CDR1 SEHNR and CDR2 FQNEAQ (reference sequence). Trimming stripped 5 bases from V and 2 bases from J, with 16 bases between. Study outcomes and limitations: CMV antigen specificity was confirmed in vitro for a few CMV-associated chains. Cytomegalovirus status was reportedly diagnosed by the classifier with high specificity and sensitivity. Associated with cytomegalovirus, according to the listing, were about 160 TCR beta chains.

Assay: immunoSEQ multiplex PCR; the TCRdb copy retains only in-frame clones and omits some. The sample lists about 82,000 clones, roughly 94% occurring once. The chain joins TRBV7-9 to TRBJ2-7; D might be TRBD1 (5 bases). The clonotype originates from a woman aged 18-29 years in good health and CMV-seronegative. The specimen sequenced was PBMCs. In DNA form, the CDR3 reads TGTGCCAGCAGCCCGCCCGCAGGGCGGACCTACGAGCAGTACTTC. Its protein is CASSPPAGRTYEQYF.